This note documents a single T cell receptor beta chain sequence. The data are from a study of blood T cell repertoires in COVID-19. Overall study: PBMCs, B-cell-depleted T cells, or T cells were the source of the cDNA or gDNA that made up the material.

CDR3 size: 16 residues. The V end lost 1 base, the J end lost 5 bases, and 19 bases lay between the germline ends. Germline CDR1 is SGHRS and CDR2 is YFSETQ. Authors' methods: Amplification from reference gene primers served as the basis for estimated nucleated cell counts. Using immunoSEQ multiplex PCR, the repertoire was profiled, and TCRdb retains in-frame clones only, with some absent. That table furnishes V, J and clone size, whereas the DNA furnished D and trimming. The sample lists about 92,000 clones; approximately 88% were seen once. Seattle researchers signed up patients amid active infection and tracked them longitudinally.

The sample was peripheral blood. The origin of this receptor is a woman aged 55 to 70 with COVID-19, enrolled during active disease. The chain recombines TRBV5-1 with TRBJ2-7, with D possibly TRBD1 on 6 matching bases. Here the CDR3 reads CASSLLGTSNKNEQYF. CDR3 DNA sequence: TGCGCCAGCAGCTTGTTAGGGACATCCAACAAGAACGAGCAGTACTTC.